This TCR beta chain was recorded in a study of shared clonotypes between healthy human individuals. Study in general: Ranging from 18 to 49 in age, donors were two women and a few men.

Around 220 ng DNA, approximately 31,000 T cell genomes, went into each sorted-subset replicate PCR. Sequencing used immunoSEQ multiplex PCR; TCRdb keeps in-frame clones, though not all of them. This sample yields 950,000 to 1,100,000 clones, of which about 76% are seen a single time; approximately 1.5% belongs to the top ten. The donor population consisted of healthy HIV-negative adults with no recent acute infections or vaccinations. The table lists this clone with a few counts. This CDR3 is also generated by other DNA sequences in the sample. Sequenced material: memory CD4+ T cells sorted from blood. Stated subset: CD45RA-negative fraction. The receptor was isolated from a man younger than 35 in good health.

The CDR3 nucleotides are TGCGCCAGCAGCTTGTTGGGGGGAACTAATGAAAAACTGTTTTTT. This gives the protein CASSLLGGTNEKLFF. The chain uses TRBV5-1 and TRBJ1-4; TRBD1 is a possible D gene (5 bases). Per germline, CDR1 SGHRS and CDR2 YFSETQ. Trimming took off 1 base at V and 1 base at J, with 8 bases between the two ends. The length of the CDR3 is 15 residues.